Each of the 3 T cell receptor beta chains below was sequenced from the same sample in a study of cytomegalovirus exposure and HLA in healthy donors. PCR was performed using 60 Vbeta and 13 Jbeta primers. The repertoire was sequenced with immunoSEQ multiplex PCR; TCRdb's copy has only in-frame clones and lacks some. The sample yields 200,000 to 250,000 clones, 82% seen once. The sequenced material came from PBMCs. These receptors originate from a middle-aged woman in good health and CMV-seropositive.

This chain joins TRBV4-2 and TRBJ2-3; D possibly corresponds to TRBD1 (6 bases). The germline V and J ends were trimmed by 0 bases and 12 bases, with 10 bases remaining between them. This CDR3 is 12 amino acids long. Germline V gene lookup returns CDR1 LGHNA and CDR2 YNFKEQ. This CDR3 reads CASSQEWTAQYF. The CDR3 region has the DNA TGTGCCAGCAGCCAAGAGTGGACAGCCCAGTATTTT.

The genes are TRBV11-1 and TRBJ1-1; the D is unclear. The CDR3 extends over 14 amino acids. V shed 2 bases and J shed 0 bases, with 7 bases lying between them. CDR1 is SGHAT, CDR2 FQDESV, per germline (reference sequence). The CDR3 nucleotides are TGTGCCAGCAGCTTACAGGCGATGAACACTGAAGCTTTCTTT. It specifies CASSLQAMNTEAFF.

The chain recombines TRBV6-1 with TRBJ1-1; unclear D gene. The CDR3 loop spans 12 amino acids. Germline V gives CDR1 MNHNS, CDR2 SASEGT. Trimming cost V 4 bases and J 5 bases, with 8 bases left between them. CDR3 sequence reads: CASSVRGTEAFF. The CDR3, as DNA: TGTGCCAGCAGTGTCAGAGGGACTGAAGCTTTCTTT.